This T cell receptor beta chain was sequenced for a study of cytomegalovirus exposure and HLA in healthy donors. As for this clone: The antigen is undetermined.

Donors were ostensibly healthy at sampling, although undocumented immune exposures were probable. The study ran its PCR with 60 Vbeta and 13 Jbeta primers. Data came from immunoSEQ multiplex PCR; TCRdb stores just in-frame clones and leaves some out. In the table there are around 130,000 clones, approximately 83% of which are singletons. Study-wide points: The study recorded 150 to 200 TCR beta chains that were cytomegalovirus-associated. Reports state that TCR beta sequences accurately predicted most subjects' HLA-A and HLA-B alleles.

The CDR3 spans 14 residues. The germline V and J ends were trimmed by 0 bases and 7 bases, with 10 bases remaining between them. Germline loops: CDR1 LNHNV, CDR2 YYDKDF (reference sequence). Input material: PBMCs. The gene calls are TRBV15 and TRBJ2-1; a possible D gene is TRBD1 (6 bases). This clonotype was obtained from a girl aged 2-15 years in good health and CMV-seronegative. The CDR3 nucleotides read TGTGCCACCAGCAGAGATTTGGGGGCGAATGAGCAGTTCTTC. It specifies CATSRDLGANEQFF.